The sequence of this T cell receptor (beta chain) was determined in a study of patients and donors after allogeneic stem cell transplantation. Between the trimmed V and J ends, which lost 5 bases and 8 bases, there was a span of 16 bases. CDR1 and CDR2 from the germline V gene are DFQATT and SNEGSKA (reference sequence). This CDR3 is built from 14 residues. One entry per CDR3 protein, called by TCRdb with MiXCR from the RT-PCR reads. This sample has roughly 960,000 distinct CDR3 sequences, with roughly 18% found just once. The sequence was obtained from a human donor who was either an allogeneic HSCT recipient or a stem cell or donor lymphocyte infusion donor (not recorded which). It is not recorded whose cells these are; they may come from a transplant donor. The sequencing sample was made of blood, either unsorted or a sorted T cell fraction (not recorded which). The rearrangement uses TRBV20-1 and TRBJ1-6, with a weak D call TRBD1 (6 bases). As DNA, the CDR3 is TGCAGTGCTTCGTCACAGGGAGTTCATTCACCCCTCCACTTT. Amino acids: CSASSQGVHSPLHF.